These 11 T cell receptor beta chains share one sample of origin, sequenced in a study of T cells after yellow fever vaccination. TCRdb re-derived calls from the 5' RACE reads in MiXCR, one entry per CDR3 protein. The sample carries about 320,000 distinct CDR3 sequences, approximately 4.5% recorded once. Sequencing used PBMCs, obtained 15 days after the yellow fever booster vaccination. The receptor source for this set is a man aged 18 to 29 who received the YFV17D yellow fever vaccine.

V usage is TRBV5-6 and J usage is TRBJ2-1, with D possibly being TRBD2 (5 bases). This CDR3 comprises 16 residues. Per the germline V gene, CDR1 is SGHDT and CDR2 is YYEEEE. Deletions cut 0 bases from V and 15 bases from J, with 25 bases between. DNA for the CDR3: TGTGCCAGCAGCTTGGTTACCTTGGCGTGGGGAGATCATCGGTTCTTC. Translating it yields CASSLVTLAWGDHRFF.

This clonotype occurred a few times. V and J are TRBV4-1 and TRBJ2-7; 7 bases are a match to TRBD1. V dropped 4 bases and J dropped 4; count of bases not matched to a gene: 10. The CDR3 covers 15 residues. The germline V gene has CDR1 MGHRA and CDR2 YSYEKL. This chain's CDR3 is CASSLATGILYEQYF. In DNA, the CDR3 is TGCGCCAGCAGCCTCGCGACAGGGATCCTTTACGAGCAGTACTTC.

The table lists this clonotype with a few counts. The CDR3 is CASSQHGQGVSGNTIYF. The CDR3 nucleotides are TGTGCCAGCAGCCAACACGGACAGGGCGTTTCTGGAAACACCATATATTTT. The chain links TRBV4-2 to TRBJ1-3, with TRBD1 matching 8 bases. The CDR3 runs 17 residues. V was clipped by 2 bases and J by 1 base; unmatched bases: 7. Germline V CDR1 and CDR2: LGHNA, YNFKEQ.

The chain uses TRBV3-1 and TRBJ2-7; TRBD1 matches 8 bases. Germline CDR1 reads LGHDT; CDR2 reads YNNKEL (reference sequence). CDR3 length: 16 amino acids. V trimming: 0 bases; J trimming: 6 bases; junction bases outside the gene matches: 10. The CDR3 sequence is CASSQDLRQGSSEQYF. DNA of the CDR3: TGTGCCAGCAGCCAAGATCTGAGACAGGGGAGCAGCGAGCAGTACTTC.

The chain uses TRBV7-9 and TRBJ2-7, with D possibly TRBD2 on 5 matching bases. Trimming removed 5 bases from V and 4 bases from J, with 12 bases in between. This CDR3 spans 13 amino acids. Germline lookup yields CDR1 SEHNR and CDR2 FQNEAQ (reference sequence). CDR3 in amino acids: CASSHRGEYEQYV. In nucleotides, the CDR3 is TGTGCCAGCAGCCACCGGGGAGAATACGAGCAGTACGTC.

This clonotype was picked up a small number of times. The V call is TRBV7-6, the J call TRBJ2-1, with TRBD1 matching over 7 bases. CDR3 length equals 14 residues. Losses at the gene ends were 5 bases for V and 9 bases for J; bases not matched to a gene: 10. Germline-derived CDR1 and CDR2 are SGHVS and FNYEAQ. CDR3 sequence reads: CASSRQGLIPEQFF. CDR3 coding DNA: TGTGCCAGCAGCCGACAGGGTCTAATTCCTGAGCAGTTCTTC.

As regards this clonotype: The conserved closing phenylalanine or tryptophan is absent in this CDR3, likely reflecting a read error. J is TRBJ1-2 and V is TRBV7-9; TRBD1 agrees at 9 bases. The V segment lost 4 bases and the J segment 4 bases; nucleotides outside the gene matches: 10. The germline gives CDR1 SEHNR, CDR2 FQNEAQ (reference sequence). The length of the CDR3 is 16 residues. This CDR3 reads CASSSPWTGAIYGYTL. In DNA form, the CDR3 reads TGTGCCAGCAGCTCCCCGTGGACAGGGGCTATCTATGGCTACACCCTC.

This clonotype was counted at least ten times. This chain connects TRBV5-1 to TRBJ1-2, with D perhaps matching TRBD1 (6 bases). The CDR3 covers 14 residues. V lost 4 bases, J lost 4 bases, and 14 bases lay in between. Germline loops: CDR1 SGHRS, CDR2 YFSETQ. The CDR3 DNA sequence: TGCGCCAGCAGCAAGGACAGCGTCCTCTATGGCTACACCTTC. Protein: CASSKDSVLYGYTF.

This clonotype has ten or more counts. V usage is TRBV5-5 and J usage is TRBJ1-5; the D gene is possibly TRBD1 (6 bases). From germline, CDR1 is SGHKS and CDR2 YYEKEE (reference sequence). This CDR3 contains 15 residues. Trimming left V 4 bases short and J 1 base short, with 12 bases between. The CDR3 DNA reads TGTGCCAGCAGCCTGGGTGGACAGAGCAATCAGCCCCAGCATTTT. It specifies CASSLGGQSNQPQHF.

This clonotype showed up many times. The chain recombines TRBV7-6 with TRBJ2-2; no reliable D call. V lost 5 bases and J lost 4, with 11 bases in between. Looked up from germline, CDR1 is SGHVS and CDR2 is FNYEAQ. The CDR3 extends over 14 amino acids. The CDR3 DNA is TGTGCCAGCAGCCTTAATGTGGCCACCGGGGAGCTGTTTTTT. This encodes CASSLNVATGELFF.

This clonotype has a count of ten or more. At one boundary the junction diverges from the germline segment, which might be a read error. V is TRBV20-1 and J is TRBJ1-6, with D possibly TRBD1 on 5 matching bases. The CDR3 length is 12 residues. Germline loops: CDR1 DFQATT, CDR2 SNEGSKA (reference sequence). The CDR3 spells CSAGGAGSPLYF. The CDR3 nucleotides read TGCAGTGCTGGAGGGGCCGGTTCACCCCTCTACTTT.